This T cell receptor beta chain was observed in a study of human CD4 T cells and Enterobacteriaceae. Sorting took every CD4+ cell except CD45RA+CCR7+CD95- naive cells, reaching over 95% purity. Positive selection with CD4 and CD14 microbeads isolated CD4+ T cells and monocytes. This clone has just a few counts. V dropped 0 bases and J dropped 0; count of bases not matched to a gene: 2. Germline CDR1 is SGDLS and CDR2 is YYNGEE. CDR3 length: 16 amino acids. Libraries were prepared by immunoSEQ multiplex PCR; TCRdb keeps only in-frame clonotypes and omits some of them. The sample consists of some 30,000 clones, approximately 80% of them appearing once.

This TCR derives from a human donor in good health. The chain employs TRBV9 and TRBJ2-2; TRBD2 matches at 7 bases. The sequencing input was memory CD4+ T cells from blood. The DNA for the CDR3 is TGTGCCAGCAGCGTAGGGGGAGGGTCGAACACCGGGGAGCTGTTTTTT. This gives the protein CASSVGGGSNTGELFF.